This TCR beta chain appears in the sequencing data of a study of regulatory T cells in long-lasting Graves disease. Across the study: Persistence in Graves' disease denoted antithyroid drug use beyond 5 years alongside positive TSH receptor antibodies.

Broader study findings: Persistent cases of Graves' showed reduced TCR diversity relative to newly diagnosed patients. Persistent cases favored TRBV28, TRBJ1-2 and TRBJ2-5.

Turning to this clonotype: Antigen unknown.

Documented time point: persistent/refractory GD, antithyroid drugs over 5 years with positive TRAb. After RNA was extracted from PBMCs, the TCR library was made from it. TCR beta libraries were built with iRepertoire HTBI primers and Arm-PCR of CDR3 regions. A single record per CDR3 protein comes from TCRdb applying MiXCR to the multiplex PCR reads. Seen here are around 450,000 distinct CDR3 sequences, 20% to 25% observed once, and the top ten hold 7.1%. J was trimmed by 1 base and V by 7 bases; bases with no gene match: 6. The CDR3 loop spans 15 amino acids. The material sequenced was peripheral blood mononuclear cells (PBMCs), taken when the disease was refractory, from a patient treated with antithyroid drugs. The sequence came from a female donor with Graves disease. This rearrangement joins TRBV12-3 or TRBV12-4 to TRBJ2-7; 11 bases map to TRBD2. CDR3 DNA: TGTGCCAGCACCCCAACTAGCGGGAGTTCCTACGAGCAGTACTTC. The encoded protein is CASTPTSGSSYEQYF.